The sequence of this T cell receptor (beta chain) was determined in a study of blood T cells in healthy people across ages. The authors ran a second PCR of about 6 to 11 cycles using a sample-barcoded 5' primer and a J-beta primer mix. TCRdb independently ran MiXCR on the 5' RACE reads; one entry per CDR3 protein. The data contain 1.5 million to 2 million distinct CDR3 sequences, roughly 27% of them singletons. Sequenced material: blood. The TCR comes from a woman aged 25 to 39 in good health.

CDR3 DNA sequence: TGTGCCAGCAGTCCCGGGGCAGGGGAGAATTCACCCCTCCACTTT. Amino acids: CASSPGAGENSPLHF. The chain employs TRBV27 and TRBJ1-6; D perhaps matches TRBD1 (6 bases). Trimming removed 5 bases from V and 7 bases from J, with 15 bases in between. The CDR3 has 15 residues. Per germline, CDR1 MNHEY and CDR2 SMNVEV (reference sequence).